This T cell receptor (beta chain) was sequenced for a study of memory CD4+ T cells and cytomegalovirus serostatus. Single viable CD3+CD4+CD8-CD45RO+ cells were sorted as the memory CD4+ T cells. This CDR3 has 17 amino acids. Trimming took 2 bases from V and 0 from J, leaving 17 bases between them. The V gene's germline CDR1 is SGHRS and CDR2 YFSETQ. TCRdb's table, derived via immunoSEQ multiplex PCR, lists solely in-frame clones and lacks some. Altogether approximately 70,000 clones are present, about 80% being singletons, with the ten largest covering around 4.3%. V and J are TRBV5-1 and TRBJ1-1; D might be TRBD1 (5 bases). Material for sequencing was memory CD4+ T cells from blood. The receptor was derived from an adult in good health and CMV-seropositive. CDR3: CASSLGDSLGLNTEAFF. In DNA form, the CDR3 reads TGCGCCAGCAGCTTAGGGGATAGTCTGGGCTTGAACACTGAAGCTTTCTTT.